This entry lists 20 T cell receptor beta chains sequenced from one sample in a study of precursors of human CD4 cytotoxic T cells. Sorted CD4+ central memory, effector memory, IL-7R-high TEMRA and IL-7R-negative TEMRA cells underwent bulk UMI sequencing. MiXCR, applied by TCRdb to the reads, yields one record per CDR3 protein. The table shows some 500 distinct CDR3 sequences, with 16% occurring only once. Sequencing was performed on memory CD4+ T cells from blood (PBMCs). Receptor source: a human donor in good health.

In this sample, this clonotype is large. The V and J genes are TRBV12-3 or TRBV12-4 and TRBJ2-1; D remains ambiguous. Trimming removed 8 bases from V and 9 bases from J, with 11 bases in between. The CDR3 runs 11 residues. CDR3 sequence reads: CASGSHGEQFF. The CDR3 nucleotides are TGTGCCAGCGGATCTCACGGTGAGCAGTTCTTC.

In this sample, this clonotype is large. The chain combines TRBV3-1 with TRBJ1-1; 7 nucleotides agree with TRBD1. Trimming at V came to 4 bases and at J to 1 base, leaving 3 bases not matched to a gene. CDR1 is LGHDT and CDR2 is YNNKEL in the germline V gene (reference sequence). The CDR3 contains 14 residues. The CDR3 bases are TGTGCCAGCAGCCCCAGGGGGTGGAACACTGAAGCTTTCTTT. Translating gives CASSPRGWNTEAFF.

This clonotype was counted only a few times. This chain uses TRBV12-3 or TRBV12-4 with TRBJ2-7; unclear D gene. The V end lost 6 bases, the J end lost 0 bases, and 9 bases lay between the germline ends. The CDR3 totals 13 residues. CDR3 sequence (DNA): TGTGCCAGCAGAATGGCGGCCTCCTACGAGCAGTACTTC. Translating gives CASRMAASYEQYF.

In its sample, this clonotype is large. The J gene is TRBJ1-4, the V gene TRBV5-1; 9 bases line up with TRBD1. CDR3 length: 16 residues. CDR1 SGHRS and CDR2 YFSETQ come from the germline V gene. With V trimmed by 0 bases and J by 7 bases, 7 bases remained unmatched. CDR3 loop: CASSLDWTGATEKLFF. The CDR3 bases are TGCGCCAGCAGCTTGGACTGGACAGGGGCGACTGAAAAACTGTTTTTT. The whole variable domain, filled in from reference TRBV5-1 and TRBJ1-4, reads KAGVTQTPRYLIKTRGQQVTLSCSPISGHRSVSWYQQTPGQGLQFLFEYFSETQRNKGNFPGRFSGRQFSNSRSEMNVSTLELGDSALYLCASSLDWTGATEKLFFGSGTQLSVL.

The chain recombines TRBV27 with TRBJ2-7; TRBD2 matches at 7 bases. The V segment lost 5 bases and the J segment 4 bases; nucleotides outside the gene matches: 8. This CDR3 region has 14 residues. Looked up from germline, CDR1 is MNHEY and CDR2 is SMNVEV (reference sequence). The CDR3 region is CASSPTGGAYEQYF. As DNA, the CDR3 is TGTGCCAGCAGTCCGACGGGGGGAGCTTACGAGCAGTACTTC.

A note on this clonotype: A much larger clone differs by one base, so this may be a read error. The rearrangement links TRBV20-1 to TRBJ2-5; D call uncertain. This CDR3 region has 12 residues. With 8 bases removed from V and 2 bases from J, the gap between germline ends came to 12 bases. The germline V gene has CDR1 DFQATT and CDR2 SNEGSKA (reference sequence). This chain's CDR3 is CSTIRRQETQYF. In DNA form, the CDR3 reads TGCAGTACTATCAGACGTCAAGAGACCCAGTACTTC.

Within the sample, this clonotype is large. The chain combines TRBV20-1 with TRBJ1-6, with D hard to call. V gave up 0 bases and J gave up 8 bases, with 11 bases separating them. CDR3 length: 14 amino acids. Germline V CDR1 and CDR2: DFQATT, SNEGSKA (reference sequence). The CDR3 loop reads CSARDRAEDSPLHF. CDR3 nucleotides: TGCAGTGCTAGAGATCGGGCAGAAGATTCACCCCTCCACTTT.

In this sample, this clonotype is large (0.1 to 1%). The genes are TRBV6-2 or TRBV6-3 and TRBJ1-2; D is undetermined. The V gene's germline CDR1 is MNHEY and CDR2 SVGEGT. There are 14 residues in the CDR3. Deletions cut 4 bases from V and 8 bases from J, with 17 bases between. CDR3: CASSSVTPGRGYTF. The CDR3 coding sequence is TGTGCCAGCAGTTCCGTCACGCCTGGACGCGGCTACACCTTC.

This clonotype was counted only a few times. V and J are TRBV19 and TRBJ1-1; TRBD1 matches 7 bases. Trimming cost V 10 bases and J 1 base; bases outside gene matches: 12. The CDR3 contains 15 residues. Germline V lookup: CDR1 LNHDA, CDR2 SQIVND (reference sequence). The CDR3 loop reads CAKLRRDSKNTEAFF. The CDR3 nucleotides are TGTGCCAAACTGCGCCGGGACAGTAAGAACACTGAAGCTTTCTTT.

This clonotype was seen more than once but under ten times. The rearrangement links TRBV4-3 to TRBJ2-6; a possible D gene is TRBD2 (6 bases). V gave up 0 bases and J gave up 0 bases, with 12 bases separating them. This CDR3 comprises 18 residues. Germline loops: CDR1 LGHNA, CDR2 YSLEER. CDR3 bases: TGCGCCAGCAGCCAAGATTTTTTGCGGGGCTCTGGGGCCAACGTCCTGACTTTC. It encodes CASSQDFLRGSGANVLTF.

This clonotype is labeled large. The rearrangement uses TRBV28 and TRBJ2-2; no definite D call. The CDR3 consists of 15 residues. Trimming cost V 5 bases and J 2 bases, with 12 bases left between them. CDR1 is MDHEN and CDR2 is SYDVKM in the germline V gene. Written as DNA, the CDR3 is TGTGCCAGCAGTCCGCCGAACAGCAACACCGGGGAGCTGTTTTTT. It translates to CASSPPNSNTGELFF. Full variable domain (remainder filled in from reference TRBV28 and TRBJ2-2): DVKVTQSSRYLVKRTGEKVFLECVQDMDHENMFWYRQDPGLGLRLIYFSYDVKMKEKGDIPEGYSVSREKKERFSLILESASTNQTSMYLCASSPPNSNTGELFFGEGSRLTVL.

In this sample, this clonotype is large (0.1 to 1%). The genes are TRBV4-1 and TRBJ1-2; D gene unclear. The V and J ends lost 3 bases and 3 bases respectively, with 11 bases between them. The germline V gene encodes CDR1 MGHRA and CDR2 YSYEKL. The CDR3 is made up of 14 amino acids. As DNA, the CDR3 is TGCGCCAGCAGCCATTCCGGATTGGACTATGGCTACACCTTC. Translation: CASSHSGLDYGYTF.

This clonotype is labeled as large. This rearrangement joins TRBV5-1 to TRBJ2-7; 8 bases fit TRBD1. The CDR3 is 13 amino acids. The V and J ends lost 6 bases and 3 bases, in that order; junction bases with no gene match: 5. The germline V gene has CDR1 SGHRS and CDR2 YFSETQ. The CDR3 region is CASTTGEGYEQYF. The DNA of the CDR3 is TGCGCCAGCACGACAGGGGAAGGCTACGAGCAGTACTTC.

This clonotype was seen more than once but under ten times. J is TRBJ2-1 and V is TRBV5-4; D may be TRBD1 or TRBD2 (5 bases each). The CDR3 runs 13 residues. The germline V gene has CDR1 SGHNT and CDR2 YYREEE (reference sequence). V lost 4 bases, J lost 4 bases, and 9 bases lay in between. The DNA of the CDR3 is TGTGCCAGCAGCCGGGACGGTTACAATGAGCAGTTCTTC. Protein: CASSRDGYNEQFF. Full variable domain (missing parts from reference TRBV5-4 and TRBJ2-1): ETGVTQSPTHLIKTRGQQVTLRCSSQSGHNTVSWYQQALGQGPQFIFQYYREEENGRGNFPPRFSGLQFPNYSSELNVNALELDDSALYLCASSRDGYNEQFFGPGTRLTVL.

This clonotype was recorded only once. The chain couples TRBV4-1 to TRBJ2-1; D tentatively fits TRBD1 or TRBD2 (5 bases each). Germline assignment: CDR1 MGHRA and CDR2 YSYEKL. This CDR3 has 12 residues. Trimming took 3 bases from V and 15 from J, leaving 15 bases between them. This CDR3 is CASSQSGTTRFF. The CDR3 DNA is TGCGCCAGCAGCCAGTCCGGGACGACGCGGTTCTTC.

V gene TRBV11-2 combines with J gene TRBJ2-3; tentatively, D is TRBD2 (5 bases). CDR3 length equals 13 residues. CDR1 SGHAT and CDR2 FQNNGV come from the germline V gene. V lost 1 base to trimming and J lost 3 bases, with 5 bases between them. The CDR3 protein is CASSLAGTDTQYF. The CDR3 region has the DNA TGTGCCAGCAGCTTAGCGGGAACAGATACGCAGTATTTT. Combining the CDR3 with reference TRBV11-2 and TRBJ2-3 gives the whole variable domain EAGVAQSPRYKIIEKRQSVAFWCNPISGHATLYWYQQILGQGPKLLIQFQNNGVVDDSQLPKDRFSAERLKGVDSTLKIQPAKLEDSAVYLCASSLAGTDTQYFGPGTRLTVL.

Of note for this clonotype: One end of the junction is discordant with germline, which a read error may explain. The chain joins TRBV6-5 to TRBJ1-1; D gene ambiguous. This CDR3 is 14 amino acids long. Germline CDR1 is MNHEY and CDR2 is SVGAGI. In nucleotides, the CDR3 is TGTGCCAACAGTTACACAGACGGGAACGCTGAAGCTTTCTTT. The encoded protein is CANSYTDGNAEAFF.

This clonotype is termed large. The rearrangement links TRBV20-1 to TRBJ1-3, with 7 bases aligning to TRBD1. The CDR3 has 16 residues. CDR1 and CDR2 (germline): DFQATT, SNEGSKA (reference sequence). V trimming: 0 bases; J trimming: 4 bases; junction bases outside the gene matches: 9. CDR3 amino acids: CSARDLDRAGGNTIYF. In nucleotides, the CDR3 is TGCAGTGCTAGAGATCTTGACAGGGCGGGGGGAAACACCATATATTTT.

CDR3 DNA: TGCCAGGGGACTAGCGGACCCACAGATACGCAGTATTTT. The encoded protein is CQGTSGPTDTQYF. V and J are TRBV20-1 and TRBJ2-3; TRBD2 aligns across 11 bases. Germline V gene lookup returns CDR1 DFQATT and CDR2 SNEGSKA (reference sequence). The CDR3 consists of 13 residues.

This clonotype was counted between two and nine times. The chain employs TRBV4-2 and TRBJ2-7; no clear D gene. The V gene's germline CDR1 is LGHNA and CDR2 YNFKEQ. Trimming pared 1 base from V and 3 bases from J, leaving 13 bases between. The CDR3 is made up of 15 amino acids. The CDR3 DNA reads TGTGCCAGCAGCCAAGCAGGAAGGGCCAGCTACGAGCAGTACTTC. Protein product: CASSQAGRASYEQYF.